The next 30 T cell receptor beta chains were all read from a single sample in a study of cytomegalovirus exposure and HLA in healthy donors. The primer mix had 60 Vbeta and 13 Jbeta primers. Sequencing used immunoSEQ multiplex PCR; TCRdb keeps in-frame clones, though not all of them. The repertoire holds about 250,000 clones, with roughly two thirds as singletons. The sample comprised PBMCs. All receptors derive from a female donor in good health and CMV-seronegative.

The chain is built from TRBV2 and TRBJ2-3; the match to TRBD1 covers 7 bases. Germline assignment: CDR1 SNHLY and CDR2 FYNNEI. With 4 bases clipped from V and 3 bases from J, the junction kept 4 bases outside the gene matches. This CDR3 is 14 amino acids long. DNA for the CDR3: TGTGCCAGCAGTGTTGACAGGGCTACAGATACGCAGTATTTT. Protein: CASSVDRATDTQYF.

The chain joins TRBV7-6 to TRBJ2-1, with 7 bases that match TRBD2. Germline-derived CDR1 and CDR2 are SGHVS and FNYEAQ. The CDR3 length is 15 residues. The ends lost 5 bases at V and 4 bases at J; junction bases unmatched: 8. CDR3 DNA: TGTGCCAGCAGCCCAGGGAGGGTTTCATACAATGAGCAGTTCTTC. This codes for CASSPGRVSYNEQFF.

The chain recombines TRBV25-1 with TRBJ1-1; 8 positions agree with TRBD1. From germline, CDR1 is MGHDK and CDR2 SYGVNS. V was clipped by 5 bases and J by 6 bases; unmatched bases: 5. The CDR3 has 13 residues. In DNA, the CDR3 is TGTGCCAGCAGTACAGGGGGGGAGGCTGAAGCTTTCTTT. This codes for CASSTGGEAEAFF.

This clone appeared a few times. For the CDR3, the DNA is TGTGCCAGCAGTCGGACAGGGACTAATGAAAAACTGTTTTTT. Amino acids: CASSRTGTNEKLFF. The chain combines TRBV27 with TRBJ1-4, with 8 bases fitting TRBD1. In germline, CDR1 is MNHEY, CDR2 SMNVEV (reference sequence). The CDR3 totals 14 residues. The ends lost 5 bases at V and 2 bases at J; junction bases unmatched: 1.

This clone turned up a few times. The chain employs TRBV28 and TRBJ2-5; the match to TRBD2 covers 8 bases. Germline V gene lookup returns CDR1 MDHEN and CDR2 SYDVKM. V lost 4 bases, J lost 7 bases, and 11 bases stayed unmatched. The CDR3 consists of 15 residues. CDR3 nucleotides: TGTGCCAGCAGTTACCTACTAGCGGCTGGTGGGACCCAGTACTTC. It yields the protein CASSYLLAAGGTQYF.

The rearrangement uses TRBV4-1 and TRBJ1-1; 10 bases fit TRBD1. The CDR3 covers 17 residues. The J segment lost 0 bases and the V segment lost 2 bases, leaving 6 bases of the junction unmatched. Germline V gene sequence: CDR1 MGHRA, CDR2 YSYEKL. Written as DNA, the CDR3 is TGCGCCAGCAGCCAACCAACCGGGACAGGGGTGAACACTGAAGCTTTCTTT. Translated: CASSQPTGTGVNTEAFF.

This clone has only a few counts. The V and J genes are TRBV7-8 and TRBJ1-5, with D possibly TRBD1 on 5 matching bases. This CDR3 has 16 amino acids. Trimming removed 6 bases at V and 1 base at J, with 16 bases between. The V gene's germline CDR1 is SGHVS and CDR2 FQNEAQ. DNA for the CDR3: TGTGCCAGCAGGCTAGAAGGGGCGGTGAGCAATCAGCCCCAGCATTTT. Its protein is CASRLEGAVSNQPQHF.

The J gene is TRBJ2-3, the V gene TRBV25-1; a weak D match, TRBD2 (6 bases). Germline assignment: CDR1 MGHDK and CDR2 SYGVNS. This CDR3 is built from 14 residues. The V gene lost 8 bases and the J gene lost 1 base, with 13 bases spanning the gap. The CDR3 DNA sequence: TGTGCCAGCGGCGGGACGAGACGCACAGATACGCAGTATTTT. Amino acids: CASGGTRRTDTQYF.

V gene TRBV11-2 combines with J gene TRBJ1-5, with D possibly being TRBD1 (5 bases). The CDR3 is 13 amino acids. Trimming removed 3 bases from V and 5 bases from J, with 8 bases in between. The germline V gene has CDR1 SGHAT and CDR2 FQNNGV. This chain's CDR3 is CASSFREDQPQHF. The CDR3 nucleotides read TGTGCCAGCAGCTTCAGGGAGGATCAGCCCCAGCATTTT.

This clone was counted between two and nine times. This sequence joins TRBV4-1 and TRBJ2-7, with TRBD1 matching 8 bases. CDR3 size: 16 residues. J gave up 2 bases and V 4 bases, and 10 bases lay outside the gene matches. The germline V gene encodes CDR1 MGHRA and CDR2 YSYEKL. DNA of the CDR3: TGCGCCAGCAGCCGGGGCGGACAGGGCAAAACCTACGAGCAGTACTTC. Its translation is CASSRGGQGKTYEQYF.

Points on this clone: The same CDR3 also results from other DNA sequences found in this sample. DNA of the CDR3: TGTGCCAGCTCACCACCGTCAGGGAGGGAGACCCAGTACTTC. Translating it yields CASSPPSGRETQYF. The rearrangement links TRBV18 to TRBJ2-5; maybe TRBD2 (6 bases). V shed 0 bases and J shed 5 bases, with 10 bases lying between them. Germline CDR1 and CDR2: KGHSH and LQKENI. The CDR3 is 14 residues long.

V gene TRBV10-1 combines with J gene TRBJ2-1; perhaps TRBD2 as D (5 bases). Trimming stripped 8 bases from V and 0 bases from J, with 14 bases between. The CDR3 extends over 15 amino acids. Germline V gives CDR1 WNHNN, CDR2 SYGVQD (reference sequence). The CDR3: CASSKAASSYNEQFF. Written as DNA, the CDR3 is TGCGCCAGCTCCAAAGCGGCCAGCTCCTACAATGAGCAGTTCTTC.

This clone was counted only a few times. The chain combines TRBV5-4 with TRBJ2-1; maybe TRBD2 (5 bases). The V and J ends lost 4 bases and 4 bases respectively, with 15 bases between them. The germline V gene encodes CDR1 SGHNT and CDR2 YYREEE (reference sequence). This CDR3 is 15 amino acids long. CDR3 amino acids: CASSPGTSRYNEQFF. The CDR3 DNA is TGTGCCAGCAGCCCCGGCACTAGTCGTTACAATGAGCAGTTCTTC.

This clone occurred a few times. This sequence joins TRBV4-2 and TRBJ2-3; 8 positions agree with TRBD2. Germline assignment: CDR1 LGHNA and CDR2 YNFKEQ. CDR3 length: 15 residues. V was clipped by 2 bases and J by 2 bases; unmatched bases: 3. Here the CDR3 DNA reads TGTGCCAGCAGCCAAACTAGCGGCTTCACAGATACGCAGTATTTT. It translates to CASSQTSGFTDTQYF.

In the case of this clone: Its ends do not fully match the called genes, so a read error is possible. The chain recombines TRBV2 with TRBJ2-2; D gene uncertain. The CDR3 covers 13 residues. The germline CDR1 and CDR2 sequences are SNHLY and FYNNEI. CDR3 loop: CASLPENAGELFF. In DNA form, the CDR3 reads TGTGCCAGCTTACCCGAGAACGCCGGGGAGCTGTTTTTT.

This clone was picked up one time. The V and J genes are TRBV12-5 and TRBJ2-2; 13 bases match TRBD2. The CDR3 length is 16 residues. J gave up 7 bases and V 6 bases, and 8 bases lay outside the gene matches. Germline CDR1 is LGHNT and CDR2 is FRNRAP. DNA of the CDR3: TGTGCTAGTGGCCCCCGGACTAGCGGGAGTGGCGGGGAGCTGTTTTTT. The encoded protein is CASGPRTSGSGGELFF.

This sequence joins TRBV7-9 and TRBJ2-7; 13 bases match TRBD2. CDR1 and CDR2 from the germline V gene are SEHNR and FQNEAQ (reference sequence). CDR3 length: 17 amino acids. After removal of 4 bases from V and 0 bases from J, the junction contained 6 bases not matched to a gene. CDR3 loop: CASSSFGLAGDSYEQYF. The CDR3 DNA reads as TGTGCCAGCAGCTCATTCGGACTAGCGGGGGACTCCTACGAGCAGTACTTC.

The rearrangement uses TRBV6-1 and TRBJ1-5, with unresolved D. Trimming took off 3 bases at V and 6 bases at J, with 12 bases between the two ends. The V gene's germline CDR1 is MNHNS and CDR2 SASEGT. This CDR3 contains 14 residues. The CDR3 loop is CASSEAEEGQPQHF. The CDR3, as DNA: TGTGCCAGCAGTGAGGCAGAAGAGGGTCAGCCCCAGCATTTT.

This clone is a singleton in its sample. This chain links TRBV4-1 with TRBJ1-3; D is uncertain. With 0 bases removed from V and 0 bases from J, the gap between germline ends came to 9 bases. There are 16 residues in the CDR3. Germline CDR1 is MGHRA and CDR2 is YSYEKL. CDR3 in amino acids: CASSQEQTNSGNTIYF. The CDR3 DNA follows: TGCGCCAGCAGCCAAGAACAGACAAACTCTGGAAACACCATATATTTT.

The chain combines TRBV7-7 with TRBJ2-7; 9 positions match TRBD1. The ends lost 5 bases at V and 3 bases at J; junction bases unmatched: 8. The CDR3 is made up of 15 amino acids. Germline V gene sequence: CDR1 SSHAT, CDR2 FNYEAQ (reference sequence). This CDR3 is CASSPGQGSFYEQYF. The CDR3 bases are TGTGCCAGCAGCCCCGGACAGGGGTCCTTCTACGAGCAGTACTTC. Complete variable domain (other parts from reference TRBV7-7 and TRBJ2-7): GAGVSQSPRYKVTKRGQDVTLRCDPISSHATLYWYQQALGQGPEFLTYFNYEAQPDKSGLPSDRFSAERPEGSISTLTIQRTEQRDSAMYRCASSPGQGSFYEQYFGPGTRLTVT.

This clone was picked up a small number of times. The genes are TRBV27 and TRBJ2-7, with TRBD1 matching 10 bases. The CDR3 covers 15 residues. Germline CDR1 reads MNHEY; CDR2 reads SMNVEV (reference sequence). Unmatched junction bases numbered 4, after V lost 5 bases and J lost 0 bases. The chain's CDR3 is CASSLDRGNSYEQYF. DNA for the CDR3: TGTGCCAGCAGTCTGGACAGGGGGAACTCCTACGAGCAGTACTTC.

The chain recombines TRBV18 with TRBJ2-3; 11 bases match TRBD1. The V and J ends lost 6 bases and 2 bases, in that order; junction bases with no gene match: 16. This CDR3 has 19 amino acids. CDR1 and CDR2 (germline): KGHSH, LQKENI. CDR3 nucleotides: TGTGCCAGCTCCCTCCTCGTCGTGAGGACAGGGGGCGCCACAGATACGCAGTATTTT. Translated: CASSLLVVRTGGATDTQYF.

The chain carries TRBV4-1 and TRBJ2-7; 7 nucleotides match TRBD2. Losses at the gene ends were 2 bases for V and 4 bases for J; bases not matched to a gene: 14. The CDR3 length is 17 residues. CDR1 is MGHRA, CDR2 YSYEKL, per germline. Written as DNA, the CDR3 is TGCGCCAGCAGCCAATACTCTATTCGGGGGGTCCCTTACGAGCAGTACTTC. Translating it yields CASSQYSIRGVPYEQYF.

On this clone: A read error may produce the germline difference seen at one junction end. This rearrangement joins TRBV7-7 to TRBJ2-5, with TRBD2 matching over 9 bases. Looked up from germline, CDR1 is SSHAT and CDR2 is FNYEAQ (reference sequence). The CDR3 is 15 amino acids. This CDR3 reads CASSLLAGPQETQYF. CDR3 bases: TGTGCTAGCAGCTTACTAGCGGGTCCTCAAGAGACCCAGTACTTC. The variable domain in full, with the rest retrieved from reference TRBV7-7 and TRBJ2-5, is GAGVSQSPRYKVTKRGQDVTLRCDPISSHATLYWYQQALGQGPEFLTYFNYEAQPDKSGLPSDRFSAERPEGSISTLTIQRTEQRDSAMYRCASSLLAGPQETQYFGPGTRLLVL.

The chain links TRBV28 to TRBJ2-3, with TRBD2 identical over 13 bases. CDR1 is MDHEN, CDR2 SYDVKM, per germline. V lost 5 bases and J lost 4; bases outside the gene matches: 6. The CDR3 sequence is 16 residues long. CDR3 sequence: CASSLRTSGSPDTQYF. CDR3 bases: TGTGCCAGCAGTCTACGGACTAGCGGGAGCCCAGATACGCAGTATTTT.

The chain has TRBV19 and TRBJ2-1; D gene unclear. The V end lost 3 bases, the J end lost 0 bases, and 6 bases lay between the germline ends. Germline V gives CDR1 LNHDA, CDR2 SQIVND (reference sequence). The CDR3 length is 14 residues. The CDR3 coding sequence is TGTGCCAGTAGTATTCCGAGCTCCTACAATGAGCAGTTCTTC. Translation gives CASSIPSSYNEQFF.

J is TRBJ2-1 and V is TRBV7-2; TRBD2 aligns across 9 bases. Trimming at V came to 4 bases and at J to 3 bases, leaving 10 bases not matched to a gene. The CDR3 covers 17 residues. CDR1 is SGHTA and CDR2 is FQGNSA in the germline V gene. The CDR3 spells CASSSLAIAGDYNEQFF. The CDR3 bases are TGTGCCAGCAGCTCATTGGCCATAGCGGGAGACTACAATGAGCAGTTCTTC. The complete variable domain, with remaining parts taken from reference TRBV7-2 and TRBJ2-1, reads GAGVSQSPSNKVTEKGKDVELRCDPISGHTALYWYRQSLGQGLEFLIYFQGNSAPDKSGLPSDRFSAERTGGSVSTLTIQRTQQEDSAVYLCASSSLAIAGDYNEQFFGPGTRLTVL.

The DNA for the CDR3 is TGTGCCAGCAGATGGACAGGGGGCCCCAATGAGCAGTTCTTC. This sequence encodes CASRWTGGPNEQFF. The rearrangement joins TRBV25-1 to TRBJ2-1, with 11 bases identical to TRBD1. The germline V gene encodes CDR1 MGHDK and CDR2 SYGVNS. Unmatched junction bases numbered 4, after V lost 6 bases and J lost 6 bases. The CDR3 is 14 amino acids.

The chain couples TRBV9 to TRBJ1-1; D is perhaps TRBD1 (5 bases). The ends were cut back, 0 bases at V and 3 bases at J, with 15 bases in the middle. The CDR3 spans 16 residues. CDR1 is SGDLS and CDR2 is YYNGEE in the germline V gene. The CDR3 DNA follows: TGTGCCAGCAGCGTAGTGGCCTACGGGGGGGACACTGAAGCTTTCTTT. It is translated as CASSVVAYGGDTEAFF.

Note on this clone: Without the conserved terminal phenylalanine or tryptophan, this CDR3 likely stems from a read error. The CDR3 nucleotides read TGTGCCAGCAGCTTGGACCCCGGGAAAGGCACTGAAGCTTTCTCT. It is translated as CASSLDPGKGTEAFS. V usage is TRBV5-6 and J usage is TRBJ1-1; D unclear. V was clipped by 0 bases and J by 4 bases, with 13 bases between them. The CDR3 length is 15 residues. Germline CDR1 SGHDT, CDR2 YYEEEE.